The T cell receptor (beta chain) under discussion was sequenced for a study of cytomegalovirus exposure and HLA in healthy donors. Study-level background: Inside one of the first data releases sat around 85 million unique TCRs taken from HLA-typed donors.

A note on this clone: Its antigen is not known.

The CDR3 runs 15 residues. The V and J ends lost 1 base and 6 bases, in that order; junction bases with no gene match: 6. The germline CDR1 and CDR2 sequences are SGHDT and YYEEEE. While unrecorded immune exposures were likely, the donors were nominally healthy when sampled. PCR involved 60 Vbeta and 13 Jbeta primers. Sequenced by immunoSEQ multiplex PCR; TCRdb stores in-frame clones only, minus some. The table lists about 120,000 clones, roughly 80% of them singletons, with 4.5% to 5% in the top ten. General study results and limits: Diagnosis of cytomegalovirus status made by the classifier reportedly showed high specificity and sensitivity. Apparent HLA restriction characterized most CMV-associated TCR beta chains in a later analysis.

This clonotype was sampled from a middle-aged man in good health and CMV-seropositive. The specimen was PBMCs. The chain combines TRBV5-6 with TRBJ1-5; TRBD1 matches 8 bases. The CDR3 reads CASSLRTGRGQPQHF. CDR3 nucleotide sequence: TGTGCCAGCAGCTTGCGGACAGGGAGGGGTCAGCCCCAGCATTTT.